This T cell receptor beta chain was profiled in a study of HIV-infected children after antiretroviral therapy interruption. Treatment of the sample: PENTA 11 planned treatment interruption arm or continuous ART arm. Germline V gene data show CDR1 as MDHEN and CDR2 as SYDVKM. V was clipped by 8 bases and J by 0 bases; unmatched bases: 12. CDR3 length: 17 amino acids. There are many counts of this clonotype. Antigen: not known. RNA-based 3' RACE libraries used unique molecular identifiers. One entry per CDR3 protein results from TCRdb running MiXCR on the 3' RACE reads. The sample carries approximately 96,000 distinct CDR3 sequences, around 6.9% recorded once. Findings of the study overall: After treatment interruption started, naive CD4+ CDR3 overlap across time points dropped.

This clonotype was obtained from a pool of human donors with HIV. The material sequenced was CD45RA+ CD4+ T cells from PBMCs, pooled from several time points, taken from a donor given antiretroviral therapy, either interrupted or continuous. Documented subset: naive CD4+ CD45RA+ CD45RO- T cells. V and J are TRBV28 and TRBJ2-4; 8 bases match TRBD2. The CDR3 nucleotides read TGTGCCAGCCAACCCGGAGCGGGGGTTATAGCCAAAAACATTCAGTACTTC. It codes for CASQPGAGVIAKNIQYF.